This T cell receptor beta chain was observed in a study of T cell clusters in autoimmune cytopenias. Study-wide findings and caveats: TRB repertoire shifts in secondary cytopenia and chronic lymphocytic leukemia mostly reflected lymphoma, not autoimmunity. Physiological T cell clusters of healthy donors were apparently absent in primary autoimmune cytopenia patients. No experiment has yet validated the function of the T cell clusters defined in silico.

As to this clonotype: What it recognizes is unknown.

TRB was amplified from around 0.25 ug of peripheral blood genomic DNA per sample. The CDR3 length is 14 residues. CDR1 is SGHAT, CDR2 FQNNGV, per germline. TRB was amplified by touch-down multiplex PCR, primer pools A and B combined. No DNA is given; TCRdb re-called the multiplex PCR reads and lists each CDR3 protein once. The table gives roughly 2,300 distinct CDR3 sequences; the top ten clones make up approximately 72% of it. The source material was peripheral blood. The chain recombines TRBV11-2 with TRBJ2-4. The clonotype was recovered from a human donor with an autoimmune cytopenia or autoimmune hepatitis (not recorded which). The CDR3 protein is CASSLEPTGDIQYF.